A single TCR beta chain is shown here with its context. Its specificity is not known. The TCR beta cDNA libraries carried unique molecular identifiers. In TCRdb, the PCR reads were re-called with MiXCR into one record per CDR3 protein. The repertoire holds roughly 670,000 distinct CDR3 sequences, with approximately 60% as singletons. These data belong to a study of post-analysis software for immune sequencing data. Study outcomes and limitations: With TRBV5-6, TRBV5-1 and TRBV20-1 included, roughly five TRBV segments were more frequent in patients than in controls. Multiple sclerosis was associated with a significant reduction in normalized Chao1 diversity relative to controls. Strong co-clustering by F measure was seen for same-batch samples.

The germline V gene encodes CDR1 DFQATT and CDR2 SNEGSKA (reference sequence). The V and J ends lost 0 bases and 0 bases respectively, with 11 bases between them. This CDR3 spans 15 amino acids. This TCR was recovered from a girl aged 2 to 10 with multiple sclerosis. The V gene is TRBV20-1, the J gene TRBJ2-5; a possible D gene is TRBD1 (6 bases). The sequenced sample was blood. The CDR3 spells CSARDETGYQETQYF. The CDR3 coding sequence is TGCAGTGCTAGAGATGAAACAGGGTACCAAGAGACCCAGTACTTC.